These 4 T cell receptor beta chains originate from one sample sequenced in a study of blood T cell repertoires in COVID-19 (dated by TCRdb to 2020 to 2022). The library was produced with the immunoSEQ multiplex PCR assay. TCRdb retrieved this table from immuneACCESS and kept in-frame rearrangements only. Not all clones are present; in checked studies, unresolved V genes account for under half, and no reason is known for the remainder. In this sample the table shows 95,000 to 150,000 clones, more than 75% of which occur a single time. Clones ranked in the top ten supply roughly 3.9% of the sample. Sequencing was done on a sample of peripheral blood. These receptors all stem from a man aged 55-75 years with acute or convalescent COVID-19.

This clone was observed a handful of times. V and J are TRBV28 and TRBJ2-1; 10 bases agree with TRBD2. The germline gives CDR1 MDHEN, CDR2 SYDVKM. V was pared by 7 bases and J by 7 bases, with 10 bases of the junction left unmatched. This CDR3 is 15 amino acids long. CDR3 in amino acids: CASILVSGRGNEQFF. The CDR3 region has the DNA TGTGCCAGCATCCTTGTGAGCGGGAGGGGTAATGAGCAGTTCTTC.

The chain is built from TRBV27 and TRBJ2-3; D unresolved. CDR3 length: 15 residues. Trimming removed 4 bases at V and 0 bases at J, with 11 bases between. Germline CDR1 is MNHEY and CDR2 is SMNVEV (reference sequence). As DNA, the CDR3 is TGTGCCAGCAGTTACTCCCCTTCTAGCACAGATACGCAGTATTTT. This encodes CASSYSPSSTDTQYF.

The chain carries TRBV2 and TRBJ2-2; D gene ambiguous. The CDR3 contains 13 residues. CDR1 and CDR2 from the germline V gene are SNHLY and FYNNEI. V was trimmed by 5 bases and J by 7 bases, leaving 11 bases between them. The CDR3 DNA reads as TGTGCCAGCAGTCCGGAGTGGGTCGGGGAGCTGTTTTTT. This encodes CASSPEWVGELFF.

This chain links TRBV12-3 or TRBV12-4 with TRBJ2-3; D is undetermined. The CDR3 is 13 amino acids. The V and J ends lost 1 base and 3 bases respectively, with 5 bases between them. CDR3 in amino acids: CASSLGETDTQYF. The CDR3, as DNA: TGTGCCAGCAGTTTAGGAGAGACAGATACGCAGTATTTT.